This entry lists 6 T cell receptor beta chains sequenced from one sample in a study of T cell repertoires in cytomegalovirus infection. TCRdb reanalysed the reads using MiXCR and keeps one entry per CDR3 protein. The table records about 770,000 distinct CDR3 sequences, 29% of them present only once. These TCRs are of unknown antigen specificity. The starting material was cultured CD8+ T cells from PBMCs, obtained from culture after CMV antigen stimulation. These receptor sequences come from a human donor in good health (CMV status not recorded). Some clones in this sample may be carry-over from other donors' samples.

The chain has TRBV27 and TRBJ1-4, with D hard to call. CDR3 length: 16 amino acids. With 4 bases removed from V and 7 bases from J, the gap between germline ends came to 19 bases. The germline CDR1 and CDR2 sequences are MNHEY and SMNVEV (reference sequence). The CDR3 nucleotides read TGTGCCAGCAGTTCGCACCAGGACGGCAGTGGTGAAAAACTGTTTTTT. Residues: CASSSHQDGSGEKLFF.

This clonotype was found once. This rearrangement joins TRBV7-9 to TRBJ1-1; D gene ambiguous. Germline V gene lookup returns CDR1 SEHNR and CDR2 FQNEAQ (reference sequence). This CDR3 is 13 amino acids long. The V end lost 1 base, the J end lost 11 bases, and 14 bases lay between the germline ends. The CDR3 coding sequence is TGTGCCAGCAGCTTAGGAGGGAGCACTGTTGCTTTCTTT. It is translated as CASSLGGSTVAFF.

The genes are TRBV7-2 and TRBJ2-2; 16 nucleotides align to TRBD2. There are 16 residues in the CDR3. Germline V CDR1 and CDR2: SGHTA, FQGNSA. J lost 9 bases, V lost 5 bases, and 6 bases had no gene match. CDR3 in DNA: TGTGCCAGCAGCCTGGGACTAGCGGGGGGGCTATGGGAGCTGTTTTTT. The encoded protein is CASSLGLAGGLWELFF.

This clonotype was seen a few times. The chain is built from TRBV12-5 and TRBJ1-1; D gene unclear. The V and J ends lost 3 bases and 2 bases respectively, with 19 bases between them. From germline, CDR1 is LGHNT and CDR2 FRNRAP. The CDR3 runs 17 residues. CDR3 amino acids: CASGFLTSQSENTEAFF. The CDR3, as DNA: TGTGCTAGTGGTTTTTTAACATCCCAATCGGAAAACACTGAAGCTTTCTTT.

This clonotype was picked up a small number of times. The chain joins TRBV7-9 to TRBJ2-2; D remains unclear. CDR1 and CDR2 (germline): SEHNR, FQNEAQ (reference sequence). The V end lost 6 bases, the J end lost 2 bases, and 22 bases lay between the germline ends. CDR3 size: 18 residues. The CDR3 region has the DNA TGTGCCAGCAGAAACCCGCGGAGACATATTATTAACACCGGGGAGCTGTTTTTT. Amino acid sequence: CASRNPRRHIINTGELFF.

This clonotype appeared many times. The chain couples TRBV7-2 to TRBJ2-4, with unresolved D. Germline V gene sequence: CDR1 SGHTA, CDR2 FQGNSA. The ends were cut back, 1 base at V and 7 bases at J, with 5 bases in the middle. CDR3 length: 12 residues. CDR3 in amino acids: CASSLVRNIQYF. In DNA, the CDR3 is TGTGCCAGCAGCTTAGTCAGGAACATTCAGTACTTC.